A single sample is the source of the 6 T cell receptor beta chains below, sequenced in a study of blood T cell repertoires in COVID-19. Repertoires were generated with immunoSEQ multiplex PCR, while TCRdb's copy carries only in-frame clones and drops some. The sample has under 300,000 clones, about 80% seen once. Sequenced: peripheral blood. The source is a woman older than 75 with active or convalescent COVID-19.

This clone was counted a few times. V usage is TRBV29-1 and J usage is TRBJ1-5, with 10 bases identical to TRBD1. There are 15 residues in the CDR3. Germline lookup yields CDR1 SQVTM and CDR2 ANQGSEA. V lost 7 bases to trimming and J lost 4 bases; unmatched junction nucleotides: 10. The CDR3 DNA reads as TGCAGCGATACCACCGGGACAGGGGCAAATCAGCCCCAGCATTTT. Protein product: CSDTTGTGANQPQHF.

V usage is TRBV11-1 and J usage is TRBJ2-5; D possibly corresponds to TRBD2 (6 bases). There are 14 residues in the CDR3. Trimming took 5 bases from V and 2 from J, leaving 12 bases between them. Germline assignment: CDR1 SGHAT and CDR2 FQDESV (reference sequence). The CDR3 loop reads CASSVAGIQETQYF. The CDR3 DNA sequence: TGTGCCAGCAGCGTCGCGGGGATACAAGAGACCCAGTACTTC.

The chain is built from TRBV29-1 and TRBJ2-3, with a tentative D call TRBD1 (6 bases). In germline, CDR1 is SQVTM, CDR2 ANQGSEA. The germline V and J ends were trimmed by 2 bases and 3 bases, with 6 bases remaining between them. The CDR3 has 12 residues. The CDR3 protein is CSVEQGTDTQYF. The CDR3 DNA sequence: TGCAGCGTTGAACAGGGGACAGATACGCAGTATTTT.

V gene TRBV19 combines with J gene TRBJ1-5; 7 bases align to TRBD1. CDR3 length: 15 amino acids. CDR1 and CDR2 (germline): LNHDA, SQIVND (reference sequence). Trimming at V came to 4 bases and at J to 1 base, leaving 4 bases not matched to a gene. CDR3 coding DNA: TGTGCCAGTAGTACGACAGGGTTCAGCAATCAGCCCCAGCATTTT. Translating gives CASSTTGFSNQPQHF.

The chain recombines TRBV5-1 with TRBJ2-3; D gene unclear. V lost 0 bases to trimming and J lost 1 base, with 9 bases between them. The germline V gene has CDR1 SGHRS and CDR2 YFSETQ. The CDR3 loop spans 15 amino acids. The CDR3 coding sequence is TGCGCCAGCAGCTTGGATGTTTCAGGCACAGATACGCAGTATTTT. This gives the protein CASSLDVSGTDTQYF. The whole variable domain, filled in from reference TRBV5-1 and TRBJ2-3, reads KAGVTQTPRYLIKTRGQQVTLSCSPISGHRSVSWYQQTPGQGLQFLFEYFSETQRNKGNFPGRFSGRQFSNSRSEMNVSTLELGDSALYLCASSLDVSGTDTQYFGPGTRLTVL.

The chain carries TRBV5-1 and TRBJ1-6; the D is unclear. Trimming left V 4 bases short and J 0 bases short, with 2 bases between. Germline assignment: CDR1 SGHRS and CDR2 YFSETQ. This CDR3 has 13 residues. In DNA form, the CDR3 reads TGCGCCAGCAGCCTCTCCTATAATTCACCCCTCCACTTT. Encoded protein: CASSLSYNSPLHF.